Shown below are 2 T cell receptor beta chains from a single sample sequenced in a study of control samples from healthy donors and cancer patients. Clones were sequenced by immunoSEQ multiplex PCR, and TCRdb holds only the in-frame ones, with some missing. The sample has about 180,000 clones, more than 85% seen once; the top ten hold approximately 2%. The sample was blood. The receptors come from a woman in her 40s in good health.

This clone was seen a handful of times. The chain recombines TRBV6-5 with TRBJ2-7, with no clear D. Germline values: CDR1 MNHEY, CDR2 SVGAGI. The CDR3 extends over 15 amino acids. Trimming cost V 7 bases and J 4 bases, with 20 bases left between them. The CDR3: CASISIGRFGYEQYF. The CDR3 nucleotides are TGTGCCAGCATCTCAATTGGACGGTTCGGGTACGAGCAGTACTTC.

The CDR3, as DNA: TGTGCCAGCAAGGGACGCCCTCCCAGTCAGGAAAAACTGTTTTTT. This encodes CASKGRPPSQEKLFF. This sequence joins TRBV2 and TRBJ1-4, with a tentative D call TRBD1 (5 bases). Deletions cut 7 bases from V and 8 bases from J, with 20 bases between. Germline V gives CDR1 SNHLY, CDR2 FYNNEI. The length of the CDR3 is 15 residues.